This T cell receptor (beta chain) was retrieved from a study of T cell responses to AZD1222 COVID-19 vaccine. General observations from the study: No repertoire was sampled before or during the peak T cell response, only after it. Spike was spanned by vaccine-associated CD4 TCRs, with dominance at 160-218 and 743-854. Donors skewed white British and female; clonal diversity was possibly underestimated.

This clone occurred a few times. Antigen: not known. Germline V gives CDR1 MNHEY, CDR2 SVGEGT. This CDR3 has 16 amino acids. Trimming cost V 5 bases and J 0 bases, with 14 bases left between them. Produced via immunoSEQ multiplex PCR; TCRdb's table is partial and in-frame only. The sample records about 66,000 clones, around 90% being singletons. This chain uses TRBV6-2 or TRBV6-3 with TRBJ1-5; D perhaps matches TRBD1 (5 bases). The input for sequencing was peripheral blood, taken 28 days after the second dose of the MenACWY control vaccine. This sequence originates from an adult who received the MenACWY meningococcal vaccine as a control. The CDR3 loop reads CASSPGTTYSNQPQHF. The DNA of the CDR3 is TGTGCCAGCAGTCCCGGGACGACATATAGCAATCAGCCCCAGCATTTT.